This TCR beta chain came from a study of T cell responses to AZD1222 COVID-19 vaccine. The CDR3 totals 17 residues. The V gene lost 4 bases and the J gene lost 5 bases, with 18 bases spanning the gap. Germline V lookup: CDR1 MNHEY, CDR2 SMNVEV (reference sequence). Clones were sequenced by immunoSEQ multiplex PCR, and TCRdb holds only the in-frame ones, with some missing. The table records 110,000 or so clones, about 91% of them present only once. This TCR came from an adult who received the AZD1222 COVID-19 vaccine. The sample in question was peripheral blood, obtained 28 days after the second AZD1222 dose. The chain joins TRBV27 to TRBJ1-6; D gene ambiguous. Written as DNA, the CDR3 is TGTGCCAGCAGTTCCCGAGCGGTGGATTCTAATAATTCACCCCTCCACTTT. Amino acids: CASSSRAVDSNNSPLHF.